Given below is one T cell receptor beta chain in context. This sample stems from a study of control samples from healthy donors and cancer patients. TCRdb keeps only in-frame clones here, not all; method: immunoSEQ multiplex PCR. The table shows roughly 69,000 clones, with around 87% occurring only once. This TCR was recovered from a woman between 45 and 60 years old with head and neck cancer. Sample: PBMCs.

CDR3 protein: CASSSLRGWIANTGELFF. The CDR3 DNA is TGTGCCAGCAGCTCCCTTCGGGGCTGGATCGCGAACACCGGGGAGCTGTTTTTT. This chain uses TRBV13 with TRBJ2-2; D tentatively reads TRBD1 or TRBD2 (5 bases each). CDR3 length: 18 residues. Germline CDR1 and CDR2: PRHDT and FYEKMQ (reference sequence). The V end lost 4 bases, the J end lost 0 bases, and 18 bases lay between the germline ends.